This paragraph reports one T cell receptor beta chain. The sample is drawn from a study of blood T cell repertoires in COVID-19. Generated by immunoSEQ multiplex PCR, the TCRdb table keeps only in-frame clones and is missing some. The sample has 60,000 to 90,000 clones, over 80% seen once. The CDR3 sequence is 16 residues long. The V end was cut by 4 bases, the J end by 5 bases, with 20 bases between. Germline CDR1 is LGHDT and CDR2 is YNNKEL (reference sequence). Sequenced material: peripheral blood. The receptor comes from a man aged 60 to 75 with active or convalescent COVID-19. The chain recombines TRBV3-1 (or the pseudogene TRBV3-2) with TRBJ1-2, with D uncertain. The CDR3 bases are TGTGCCAGCAGCCCCCGCGGCGCCCTCAACTCTTATGGCTACACCTTC. Its translation is CASSPRGALNSYGYTF.